A single sample gave rise to the 32 T cell receptor beta chains below, sequenced in a study of shared clonotypes between healthy human individuals. Sequenced by immunoSEQ multiplex PCR; TCRdb stores in-frame clones only, minus some. The sample includes about 1.1 million clones, approximately 80% of them seen just once. Specimen: memory CD4+ T cells from PBMCs. The subset here: CD45RA-negative fraction. These receptors were collected from a young man in good health. Some clones in this sample may be carry-over from other donors' samples.

Of note for this clone: The sample has other DNA sequences that encode this CDR3 too. The chain links TRBV11-2 to TRBJ1-1; D is undetermined. This CDR3 region has 11 residues. Trimming left V 1 base short and J 4 bases short, with 1 base between. Germline lookup yields CDR1 SGHAT and CDR2 FQNNGV. The CDR3 reads CASSLATEAFF. CDR3 DNA sequence: TGTGCCAGCAGCTTAGCCACTGAAGCTTTCTTT.

The rearrangement uses TRBV6-1 and TRBJ2-4; no definite D call. Per germline, CDR1 MNHNS and CDR2 SASEGT. This CDR3 spans 16 amino acids. V dropped 1 base and J dropped 0 bases, with 10 bases sitting between them. The CDR3 DNA reads TGTGCCAGCAGTGAAGGGGATAACTTAGCCAAAAACATTCAGTACTTC. It codes for CASSEGDNLAKNIQYF.

Of note for this clone: The sample holds other DNA sequences that translate to the same CDR3. V is TRBV29-1 and J is TRBJ2-5; no clear D gene. Trimming took off 1 base at V and 1 base at J, with 7 bases between the two ends. The CDR3 contains 13 residues. Looked up from germline, CDR1 is SQVTM and CDR2 is ANQGSEA. CDR3 DNA: TGCAGCGTTGAAGGTTATCGCCAAGAGACCCAGTACTTC. Its protein product is CSVEGYRQETQYF.

The J gene is TRBJ2-7, the V gene TRBV18; 7 positions agree with TRBD1. Germline V gene lookup returns CDR1 KGHSH and CDR2 LQKENI. The V segment lost 5 bases and the J segment 2 bases; nucleotides outside the gene matches: 6. CDR3 size: 14 residues. The CDR3 loop reads CASSEGASTYEQYF. The CDR3 region has the DNA TGTGCCAGCTCAGAGGGGGCAAGCACCTACGAGCAGTACTTC.

The chain uses TRBV20-1 and TRBJ1-1, with D possibly matching TRBD1 (6 bases). Germline values: CDR1 DFQATT, CDR2 SNEGSKA (reference sequence). V lost 5 bases, J lost 10 bases, and 14 bases lay in between. The CDR3 totals 11 residues. The CDR3 bases are TGCAGTGCTCGGAGGGGGTTTGTAGCTTTCTTT. As protein: CSARRGFVAFF.

This clone is a singleton in its sample. This chain uses TRBV27 with TRBJ1-2; TRBD1 aligns across 7 bases. The CDR3 sequence is 13 residues long. Trimming removed 6 bases from V and 6 bases from J; junction bases left unmatched: 7. The germline gives CDR1 MNHEY, CDR2 SMNVEV (reference sequence). Here the CDR3 DNA reads TGTGCCAGCAGACGAACAGGGGCGGATGGCTACACCTTC. Its translation: CASRRTGADGYTF.

The chain joins TRBV7-2 to TRBJ2-7, with 8 nucleotides matching TRBD1. Germline values: CDR1 SGHTA, CDR2 FQGNSA. The CDR3 totals 18 residues. V trimming: 2 bases; J trimming: 0 bases; junction bases outside the gene matches: 12. DNA of the CDR3: TGTGCCAGCAGCTTACGGGGGACAGGTATCTCGAGCTCCTACGAGCAGTACTTC. It specifies CASSLRGTGISSSYEQYF.

The rearrangement links TRBV18 to TRBJ2-7; possible D gene TRBD2, 7 bases. The germline V gene has CDR1 KGHSH and CDR2 LQKENI. The CDR3 sequence is 15 residues long. Trimming shortened V by 3 bases and J by 5 bases, and 17 bases separated the two germline ends. The CDR3 coding sequence is TGTGCCAGCTCACCCGCGGGGGCCCATGGAGACGAGCAGTACTTC. Translated: CASSPAGAHGDEQYF.

This clone was seen many times. The chain has TRBV5-1 and TRBJ2-2, with 8 nucleotides matching TRBD1. The CDR3 is 14 residues long. CDR1 SGHRS and CDR2 YFSETQ come from the germline V gene. V lost 6 bases and J lost 6; bases outside the gene matches: 7. The CDR3 sequence is CASNPGGSPGELFF. DNA of the CDR3: TGCGCCAGCAACCCAGGGGGCTCTCCCGGGGAGCTGTTTTTT.

This clone was seen more than once but under ten times. In nucleotides, the CDR3 is TGTGCCAGCAGCCCGGGCCTAAAAGCCTACGAGCAGTACTTC. This encodes CASSPGLKAYEQYF. The chain couples TRBV19 to TRBJ2-7, with D hard to call. Germline V gene lookup returns CDR1 LNHDA and CDR2 SQIVND (reference sequence). The V gene lost 9 bases and the J gene lost 2 bases, with 17 bases spanning the gap. This CDR3 has 14 residues. Supplemented by reference TRBV19 and TRBJ2-7, the full variable domain reads DGGITQSPKYLFRKEGQNVTLSCEQNLNHDAMYWYRQDPGQGLRLIYYSQIVNDFQKGDIAEGYSVSREKKESFPLTVTSAQKNPTAFYLCASSPGLKAYEQYFGPGTRLTVT.

This sequence joins TRBV19 and TRBJ2-7, with 10 bases lining up with TRBD1. The germline V gene has CDR1 LNHDA and CDR2 SQIVND (reference sequence). This CDR3 spans 18 amino acids. The V segment lost 2 bases and the J segment 2 bases; nucleotides outside the gene matches: 12. This CDR3 is CASSIQGDRGSRTYEQYF. DNA for the CDR3: TGTGCCAGTAGTATACAGGGGGACAGGGGTTCGAGAACCTACGAGCAGTACTTC.

This chain links TRBV9 with TRBJ2-5, with 9 bases aligning to TRBD1. The germline V gene encodes CDR1 SGDLS and CDR2 YYNGEE. The V segment lost 0 bases and the J segment 2 bases; nucleotides outside the gene matches: 5. CDR3 length: 16 residues. CDR3 bases: TGTGCCAGCAGCGTAGGGGACAGGGCGACTCAAGAGACCCAGTACTTC. Translation gives CASSVGDRATQETQYF. The full variable domain, with the rest looked up from reference TRBV9 and TRBJ2-5, is DSGVTQTPKHLITATGQRVTLRCSPRSGDLSVYWYQQSLDQGLQFLIQYYNGEERAKGNILERFSAQQFPDLHSELNLSSLELGDSALYFCASSVGDRATQETQYFGPGTRLLVL.

The chain links TRBV28 to TRBJ1-1; D ambiguous. Germline lookup yields CDR1 MDHEN and CDR2 SYDVKM. The ends were cut back, 11 bases at V and 4 bases at J, with 20 bases in the middle. The CDR3 length is 14 residues. CDR3 in DNA: TGTGCCTCCCGGTTGGACCTAGCGGGCACTGAAGCTTTCTTT. Translating gives CASRLDLAGTEAFF.

This sequence joins TRBV6-6 and TRBJ2-7; perhaps TRBD2 as D (6 bases). This CDR3 spans 14 amino acids. Per germline, CDR1 MNHNY and CDR2 SVGAGI (reference sequence). V was cut by 6 bases and J by 2 bases, with 14 bases left in between. In nucleotides, the CDR3 is TGTGCCAGCAGAGTAGCGGCAGTCACCTACGAGCAGTACTTC. Translation gives CASRVAAVTYEQYF.

The chain combines TRBV20-1 with TRBJ1-1, with D possibly TRBD1 on 6 matching bases. Trimming shortened V by 3 bases and J by 9 bases, and 11 bases separated the two germline ends. This CDR3 is built from 11 residues. CDR1 DFQATT and CDR2 SNEGSKA come from the germline V gene (reference sequence). This CDR3 reads CSARIGQQAFF. The CDR3 DNA reads as TGCAGTGCTAGGATAGGACAGCAAGCTTTCTTT.

In its sample, this clone was seen once. The chain recombines TRBV6-5 with TRBJ2-3; TRBD2 aligns across 12 bases. The CDR3 spans 14 residues. The J segment lost 5 bases and the V segment lost 4 bases, leaving 1 base of the junction unmatched. Germline V gene sequence: CDR1 MNHEY, CDR2 SVGAGI. The CDR3 bases are TGTGCCAGCAGTTCGGGACTAGCGGGAGATACGCAGTATTTT. Residues: CASSSGLAGDTQYF.

This rearrangement joins TRBV30 to TRBJ2-1; D unresolved. This CDR3 spans 11 amino acids. The germline gives CDR1 GTSNPN, CDR2 SVGIG (reference sequence). V dropped 3 bases and J dropped 5 bases, with 5 bases sitting between them. The CDR3 protein is CAWSPDNEQFF. The CDR3 DNA reads TGTGCCTGGAGCCCGGACAATGAGCAGTTCTTC.

This clone appeared a few times. V gene TRBV4-2 combines with J gene TRBJ1-6; D is unresolved. Between the trimmed V and J ends, which lost 1 base and 6 bases, there was a span of 4 bases. CDR1 is LGHNA, CDR2 YNFKEQ, per germline. CDR3 length: 13 amino acids. CDR3 loop: CASSQALNSPLHF. CDR3 nucleotides: TGTGCCAGCAGCCAAGCGCTTAATTCACCCCTCCACTTT.

This clone has more than one count but fewer than ten. Different DNA sequences within this sample yield the same CDR3. The V call is TRBV4-2, the J call TRBJ1-4; D not resolved. This CDR3 is built from 16 residues. Trimming shortened V by 0 bases and J by 0 bases, and 8 bases separated the two germline ends. The V gene's germline CDR1 is LGHNA and CDR2 YNFKEQ. The CDR3 loop is CASSQDWGSTNEKLFF. The CDR3 nucleotides read TGTGCCAGCAGCCAAGATTGGGGTTCAACTAATGAAAAACTGTTTTTT.

This clone was recorded only once. This sequence joins TRBV6-1 and TRBJ2-1; no definite D call. Germline loops: CDR1 MNHNS, CDR2 SASEGT. The CDR3 runs 17 residues. V was pared by 2 bases and J by 0 bases, with 14 bases between. CDR3 DNA: TGTGCCAGCAGTGAATTGGAGCGCTCGAGCTCCTACAATGAGCAGTTCTTC. This sequence encodes CASSELERSSSYNEQFF.

This chain connects TRBV7-2 to TRBJ2-3; possibly TRBD1 or TRBD2 for D (5 bases each). The CDR3 is 15 amino acids. V was pared by 2 bases and J by 1 base, with 10 bases between. Germline V lookup: CDR1 SGHTA, CDR2 FQGNSA. This CDR3 is CASSLIGTGTDTQYF. CDR3 coding DNA: TGTGCCAGCAGCTTAATAGGGACGGGCACAGATACGCAGTATTTT. Full variable domain (missing parts from reference TRBV7-2 and TRBJ2-3): GAGVSQSPSNKVTEKGKDVELRCDPISGHTALYWYRQSLGQGLEFLIYFQGNSAPDKSGLPSDRFSAERTGGSVSTLTIQRTQQEDSAVYLCASSLIGTGTDTQYFGPGTRLTVL.

This chain connects TRBV9 to TRBJ1-1; the D gene is possibly TRBD1 (5 bases). V shed 4 bases and J shed 11 bases, with 18 bases lying between them. From germline, CDR1 is SGDLS and CDR2 YYNGEE. The CDR3 is 13 amino acids. CDR3 in DNA: TGTGCCAGCAGCCCTAGTGCCAGGGAGGACGCTTTCTTT. Its translation is CASSPSAREDAFF.

The rearrangement joins TRBV25-1 to TRBJ2-7, with TRBD1 matching 10 bases. In germline, CDR1 is MGHDK, CDR2 SYGVNS. The CDR3 spans 16 residues. Unmatched junction bases numbered 11, after V lost 6 bases and J lost 3 bases. CDR3: CASRETGGSSIYEQYF. The CDR3 nucleotides are TGTGCCAGCAGAGAGACAGGGGGCAGTTCGATCTACGAGCAGTACTTC.

This clone was recorded only once. The chain combines TRBV20-1 with TRBJ2-1; D call uncertain. The CDR3 is 11 amino acids. The germline V gene encodes CDR1 DFQATT and CDR2 SNEGSKA (reference sequence). V dropped 5 bases and J dropped 10 bases, with 12 bases sitting between them. CDR3 nucleotide sequence: TGCAGTGCTGGCTCCTGGGCCGAGCAGTTCTTC. Translating it yields CSAGSWAEQFF.

The J gene is TRBJ2-2, the V gene TRBV19; TRBD2 matches 7 bases. Trimming took 6 bases from V and 1 from J; bases not matched to a gene: 11. Germline V gives CDR1 LNHDA, CDR2 SQIVND (reference sequence). This CDR3 is 17 amino acids long. CDR3 bases: TGTGCCAGTAGCCCGGGGGGTTCGGGAAGGAACACCGGGGAGCTGTTTTTT. Translation gives CASSPGGSGRNTGELFF.

The chain links TRBV7-2 to TRBJ2-5, with D tentatively TRBD1 or TRBD2 (5 bases each). This CDR3 spans 14 amino acids. Germline V gene lookup returns CDR1 SGHTA and CDR2 FQGNSA. Trimming took 4 bases from V and 5 from J, leaving 14 bases between them. CDR3 amino acids: CASSSTRGGETQYF. Here the CDR3 DNA reads TGTGCCAGCAGCTCAACACGGGGCGGGGAGACCCAGTACTTC.

The J gene is TRBJ2-1, the V gene TRBV4-2, with 8 bases matching TRBD2. Germline CDR1 and CDR2: LGHNA and YNFKEQ. Unmatched junction bases numbered 5, after V lost 1 base and J lost 0 bases. This CDR3 is 17 amino acids long. For the CDR3, the DNA is TGTGCCAGCAGCCAAGCACTAGCGGCCAGCTCCTACAATGAGCAGTTCTTC. Translation: CASSQALAASSYNEQFF.

The rearrangement uses TRBV7-7 and TRBJ2-1; 7 bases match TRBD2. From germline, CDR1 is SSHAT and CDR2 FNYEAQ (reference sequence). The CDR3 is 14 residues long. V was pared by 1 base and J by 7 bases, with 4 bases of the junction left unmatched. The CDR3: CASSLGGSQNEQFF. Written as DNA, the CDR3 is TGTGCCAGCAGCTTAGGCGGGAGCCAGAATGAGCAGTTCTTC.

J is TRBJ2-3 and V is TRBV7-3; TRBD1 aligns across 7 bases. The trim removed 1 base at V and 7 bases at J, leaving 11 bases unmatched. The CDR3 covers 16 residues. Germline lookup yields CDR1 SGHTA and CDR2 FQGTGA. DNA of the CDR3: TGTGCCAGCAGCTTAATGGGGGCAAAGGGGGCAAATACGCAGTATTTT. It codes for CASSLMGAKGANTQYF. The variable domain in full, completed from reference TRBV7-3 and TRBJ2-3, reads GAGVSQTPSNKVTEKGKYVELRCDPISGHTALYWYRQSLGQGPEFLIYFQGTGAADDSGLPNDRFFAVRPEGSVSTLKIQRTERGDSAVYLCASSLMGAKGANTQYFGPGTRLTVL.

The chain is built from TRBV7-9 and TRBJ1-2; the D gene is possibly TRBD1 (5 bases). This CDR3 has 14 amino acids. V was pared by 2 bases and J by 5 bases, with 12 bases between. The germline gives CDR1 SEHNR, CDR2 FQNEAQ (reference sequence). Here the CDR3 reads CASSLRWDRYGYTF. The CDR3 nucleotides read TGTGCCAGCAGCTTAAGATGGGACCGGTATGGCTACACCTTC.

Points on this clone: A far larger clone differs by one base, so this is likely a read error. The identical CDR3 is also encoded by other nucleotide sequences in the sample. This chain connects TRBV30 to TRBJ2-5, with 12 bases that match TRBD2. The V and J ends lost 3 bases and 5 bases, in that order; junction bases with no gene match: 7. The CDR3 has 15 amino acids. The germline gives CDR1 GTSNPN, CDR2 SVGIG (reference sequence). The CDR3 coding sequence is TGTGCCTGGAGCGTAAGTGGGACTAGCGGGGAGACCCAGTACTTC. Protein product: CAWSVSGTSGETQYF. Complete variable domain (other parts from reference TRBV30 and TRBJ2-5): SQTIHQWPATLVQPVGSPLSLECTVEGTSNPNLYWYRQAAGRGLQLLFYSVGIGQISSEVPQNLSASRPQDRQFILSSKKLLLSDSGFYLCAWSVSGTSGETQYFGPGTRLLVL.

The J gene is TRBJ2-2, the V gene TRBV5-1, with TRBD1 matching over 7 bases. This CDR3 has 16 residues. The germline V gene encodes CDR1 SGHRS and CDR2 YFSETQ. The junction had 6 bases not matched to a gene; V was cut back by 0 bases and J by 4 bases. In DNA form, the CDR3 reads TGCGCCAGCAGCTTGGGGACAGGACCGACCACCGGGGAGCTGTTTTTT. Its translation: CASSLGTGPTTGELFF.